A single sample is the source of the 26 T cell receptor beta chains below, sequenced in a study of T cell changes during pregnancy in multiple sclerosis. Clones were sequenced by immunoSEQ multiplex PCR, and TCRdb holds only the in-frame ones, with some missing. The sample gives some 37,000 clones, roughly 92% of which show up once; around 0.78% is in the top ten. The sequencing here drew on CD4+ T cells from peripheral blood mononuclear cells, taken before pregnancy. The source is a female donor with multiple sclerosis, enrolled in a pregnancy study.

CDR3 sequence: CATVEGQTQFF. In nucleotides, the CDR3 is TGTGCCACAGTAGAGGGACAGACGCAGTTCTTC. The J gene is TRBJ2-1, the V gene TRBV28; TRBD1 matches 7 bases. V lost 10 bases, J lost 12 bases, and 9 bases stayed unmatched. The CDR3 has 11 amino acids. CDR1 and CDR2 (germline): MDHEN, SYDVKM.

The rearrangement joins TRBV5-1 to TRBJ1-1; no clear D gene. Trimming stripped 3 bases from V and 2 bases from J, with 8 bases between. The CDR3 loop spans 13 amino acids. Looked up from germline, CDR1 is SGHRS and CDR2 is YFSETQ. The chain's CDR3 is CASSSEANTEAFF. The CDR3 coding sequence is TGCGCCAGCAGCTCCGAGGCTAACACTGAAGCTTTCTTT.

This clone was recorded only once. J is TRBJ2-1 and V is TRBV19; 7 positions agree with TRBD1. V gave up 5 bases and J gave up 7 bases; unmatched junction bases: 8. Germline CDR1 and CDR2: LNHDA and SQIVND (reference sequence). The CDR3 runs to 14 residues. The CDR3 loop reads CASSLKTGNNEQFF. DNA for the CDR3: TGTGCCAGTAGTCTCAAGACAGGGAATAATGAGCAGTTCTTC. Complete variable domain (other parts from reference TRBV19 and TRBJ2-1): DGGITQSPKYLFRKEGQNVTLSCEQNLNHDAMYWYRQDPGQGLRLIYYSQIVNDFQKGDIAEGYSVSREKKESFPLTVTSAQKNPTAFYLCASSLKTGNNEQFFGPGTRLTVL.

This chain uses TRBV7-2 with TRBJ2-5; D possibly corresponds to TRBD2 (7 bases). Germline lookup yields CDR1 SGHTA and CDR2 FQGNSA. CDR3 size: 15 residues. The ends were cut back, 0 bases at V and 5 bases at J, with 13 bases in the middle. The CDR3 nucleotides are TGTGCCAGCAGCTTAGCGGGCAGGGGAGGGGAGACCCAGTACTTC. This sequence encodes CASSLAGRGGETQYF.

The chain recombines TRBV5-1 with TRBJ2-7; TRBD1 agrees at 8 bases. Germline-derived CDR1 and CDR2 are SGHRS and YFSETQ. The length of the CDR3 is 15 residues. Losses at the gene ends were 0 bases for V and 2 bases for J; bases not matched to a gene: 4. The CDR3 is CASSLDGTGTYEQYF. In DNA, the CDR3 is TGCGCCAGCAGCTTGGATGGGACAGGTACCTACGAGCAGTACTTC.

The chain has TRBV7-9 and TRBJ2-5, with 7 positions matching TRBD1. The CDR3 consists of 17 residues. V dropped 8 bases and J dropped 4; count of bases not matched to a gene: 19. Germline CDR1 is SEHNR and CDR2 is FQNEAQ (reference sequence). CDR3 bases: TGTGCCAGCCGGAAAAGGGGGCTTTCCAAAGGCAGAGAGACCCAGTACTTC. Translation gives CASRKRGLSKGRETQYF.

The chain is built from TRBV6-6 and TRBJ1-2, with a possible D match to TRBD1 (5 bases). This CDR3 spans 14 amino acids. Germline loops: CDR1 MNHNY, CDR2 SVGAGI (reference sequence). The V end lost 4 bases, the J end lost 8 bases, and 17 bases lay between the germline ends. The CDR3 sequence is CASSSTLVQGGYTF. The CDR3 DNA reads TGTGCCAGCAGTTCCACGCTCGTCCAGGGAGGCTACACCTTC.

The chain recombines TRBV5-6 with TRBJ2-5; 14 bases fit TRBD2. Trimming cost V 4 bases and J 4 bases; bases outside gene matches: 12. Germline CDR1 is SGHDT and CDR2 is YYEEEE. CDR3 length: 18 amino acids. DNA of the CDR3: TGTGCCAGCAGCGACAGACTAGCGGGAGGGCCAACGGGAGAGACCCAGTACTTC. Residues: CASSDRLAGGPTGETQYF.

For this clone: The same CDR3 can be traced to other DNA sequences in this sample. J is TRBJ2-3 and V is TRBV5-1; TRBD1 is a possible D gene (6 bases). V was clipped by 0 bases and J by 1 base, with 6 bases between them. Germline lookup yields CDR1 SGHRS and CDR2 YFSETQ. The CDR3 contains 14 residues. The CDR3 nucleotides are TGCGCCAGCAGCTTGGCAGGGGGCACAGATACGCAGTATTTT. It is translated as CASSLAGGTDTQYF.

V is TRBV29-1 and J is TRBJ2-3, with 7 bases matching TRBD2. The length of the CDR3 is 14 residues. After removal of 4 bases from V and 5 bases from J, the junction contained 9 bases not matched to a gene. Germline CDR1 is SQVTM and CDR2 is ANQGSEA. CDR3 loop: CSVVREGRIDTQYF. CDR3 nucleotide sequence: TGCAGCGTTGTAAGGGAGGGGAGAATAGATACGCAGTATTTT.

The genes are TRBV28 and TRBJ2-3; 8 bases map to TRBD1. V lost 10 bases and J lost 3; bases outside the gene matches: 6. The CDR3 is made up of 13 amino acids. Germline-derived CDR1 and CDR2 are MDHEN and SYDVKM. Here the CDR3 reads CATNGQGTDTQYF. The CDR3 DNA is TGTGCCACCAACGGACAGGGTACAGATACGCAGTATTTT.

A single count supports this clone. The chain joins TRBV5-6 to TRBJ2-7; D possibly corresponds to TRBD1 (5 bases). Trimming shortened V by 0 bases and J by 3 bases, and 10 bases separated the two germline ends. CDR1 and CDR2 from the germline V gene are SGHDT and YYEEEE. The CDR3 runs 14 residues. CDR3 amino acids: CASSLDPQDYEQYF. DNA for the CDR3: TGTGCCAGCAGCTTGGACCCACAGGACTACGAGCAGTACTTC.

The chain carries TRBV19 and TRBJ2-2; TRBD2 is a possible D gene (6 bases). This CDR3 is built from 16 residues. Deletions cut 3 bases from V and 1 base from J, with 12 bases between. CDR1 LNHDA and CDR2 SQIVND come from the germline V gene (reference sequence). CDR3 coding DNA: TGTGCCAGTAGTATGGGAGGCCGACGGAACACCGGGGAGCTGTTTTTT. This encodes CASSMGGRRNTGELFF. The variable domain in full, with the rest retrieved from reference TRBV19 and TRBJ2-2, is DGGITQSPKYLFRKEGQNVTLSCEQNLNHDAMYWYRQDPGQGLRLIYYSQIVNDFQKGDIAEGYSVSREKKESFPLTVTSAQKNPTAFYLCASSMGGRRNTGELFFGEGSRLTVL.

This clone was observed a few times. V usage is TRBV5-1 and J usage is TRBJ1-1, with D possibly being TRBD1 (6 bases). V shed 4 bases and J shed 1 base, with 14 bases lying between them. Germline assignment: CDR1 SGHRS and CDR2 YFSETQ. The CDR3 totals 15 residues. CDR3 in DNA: TGCGCCAGCAGCGGTGAGGGGGTAGGGAACACTGAAGCTTTCTTT. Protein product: CASSGEGVGNTEAFF. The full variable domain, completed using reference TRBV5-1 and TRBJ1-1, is KAGVTQTPRYLIKTRGQQVTLSCSPISGHRSVSWYQQTPGQGLQFLFEYFSETQRNKGNFPGRFSGRQFSNSRSEMNVSTLELGDSALYLCASSGEGVGNTEAFFGQGTRLTVV.

The CDR3 spells CASSVPSVEQFF. The CDR3 bases are TGTGCCAGCAGCGTTCCCTCGGTAGAGCAGTTCTTC. The chain joins TRBV9 to TRBJ2-1; D ambiguous. The CDR3 contains 12 residues. CDR1 SGDLS and CDR2 YYNGEE come from the germline V gene. V was shortened by 2 bases and J by 10 bases, with 10 bases between the two germline ends.

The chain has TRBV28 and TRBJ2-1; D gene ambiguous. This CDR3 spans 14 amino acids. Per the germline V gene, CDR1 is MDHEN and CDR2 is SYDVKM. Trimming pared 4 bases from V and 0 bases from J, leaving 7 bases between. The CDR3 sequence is CASSSRGSYNEQFF. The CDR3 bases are TGTGCCAGCAGTTCTCGAGGCTCCTACAATGAGCAGTTCTTC.

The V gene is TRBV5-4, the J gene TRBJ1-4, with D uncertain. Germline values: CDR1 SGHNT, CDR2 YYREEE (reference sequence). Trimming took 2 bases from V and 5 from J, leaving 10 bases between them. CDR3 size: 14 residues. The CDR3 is CASSFGGRNEKLFF. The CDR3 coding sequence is TGTGCCAGCAGCTTTGGAGGGAGGAATGAAAAACTGTTTTTT.

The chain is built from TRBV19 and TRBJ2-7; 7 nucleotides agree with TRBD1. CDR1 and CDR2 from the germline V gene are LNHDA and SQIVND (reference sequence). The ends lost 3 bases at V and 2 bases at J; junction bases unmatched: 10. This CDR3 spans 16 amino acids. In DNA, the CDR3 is TGTGCCAGTAGTATTCTTATACCGGGACAGCCCTACGAGCAGTACTTC. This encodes CASSILIPGQPYEQYF.

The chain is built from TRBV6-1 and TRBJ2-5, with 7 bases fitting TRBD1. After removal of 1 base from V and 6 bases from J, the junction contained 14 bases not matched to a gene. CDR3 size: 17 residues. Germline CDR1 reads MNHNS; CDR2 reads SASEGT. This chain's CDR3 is CASSEDPGGRFGKTQYF. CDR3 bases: TGTGCCAGCAGTGAAGATCCAGGGGGAAGGTTCGGAAAGACCCAGTACTTC.

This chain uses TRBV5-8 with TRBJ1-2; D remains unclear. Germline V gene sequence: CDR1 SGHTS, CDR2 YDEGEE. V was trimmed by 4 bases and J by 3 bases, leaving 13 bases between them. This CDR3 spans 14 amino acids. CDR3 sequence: CASSGRIWDYGYTF. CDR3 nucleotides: TGTGCCAGCAGCGGGAGAATTTGGGACTATGGCTACACCTTC.

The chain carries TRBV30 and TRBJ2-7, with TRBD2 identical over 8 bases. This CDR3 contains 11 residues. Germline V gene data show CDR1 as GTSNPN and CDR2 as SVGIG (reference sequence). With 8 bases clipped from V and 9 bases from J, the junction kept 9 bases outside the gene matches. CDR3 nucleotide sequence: TGTGCCAGAGCGGGAGACACACGGCAGTACTTC. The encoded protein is CARAGDTRQYF.

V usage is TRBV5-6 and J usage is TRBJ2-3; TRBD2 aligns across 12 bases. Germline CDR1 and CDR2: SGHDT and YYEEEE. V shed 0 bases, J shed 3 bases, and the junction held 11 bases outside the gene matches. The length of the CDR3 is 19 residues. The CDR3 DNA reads TGTGCCAGCAGCTTGGCTAGCGGGAGGGCGTTCGTCGGGACAGATACGCAGTATTTT. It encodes CASSLASGRAFVGTDTQYF. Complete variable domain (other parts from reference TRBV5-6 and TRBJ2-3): DAGVTQSPTHLIKTRGQQVTLRCSPKSGHDTVSWYQQALGQGPQFIFQYYEEEERQRGNFPDRFSGHQFPNYSSELNVNALLLGDSALYLCASSLASGRAFVGTDTQYFGPGTRLTVL.

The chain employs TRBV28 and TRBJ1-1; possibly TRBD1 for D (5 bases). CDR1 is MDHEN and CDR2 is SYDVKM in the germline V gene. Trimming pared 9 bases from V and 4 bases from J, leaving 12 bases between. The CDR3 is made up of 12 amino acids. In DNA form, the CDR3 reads TGTGCCAGTGTGTGGGGGGGCACTGAAGCTTTCTTT. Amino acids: CASVWGGTEAFF.

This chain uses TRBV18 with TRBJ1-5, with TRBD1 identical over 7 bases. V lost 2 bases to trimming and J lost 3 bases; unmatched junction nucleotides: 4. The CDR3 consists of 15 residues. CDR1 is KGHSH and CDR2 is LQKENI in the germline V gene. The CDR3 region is CASSPATGVNQPQHF. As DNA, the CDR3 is TGTGCCAGCTCACCAGCAACAGGGGTCAATCAGCCCCAGCATTTT.

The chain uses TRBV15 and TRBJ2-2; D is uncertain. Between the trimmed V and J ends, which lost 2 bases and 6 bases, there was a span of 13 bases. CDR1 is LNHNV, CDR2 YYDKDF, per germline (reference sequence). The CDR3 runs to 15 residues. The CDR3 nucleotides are TGTGCCACCAGCAGATATCGGTCGGTTGCCGGGGAGCTGTTTTTT. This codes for CATSRYRSVAGELFF.

CDR3: CASSPNQGIEQFF. DNA for the CDR3: TGTGCCAGCAGCCCGAATCAGGGAATTGAGCAGTTCTTC. The chain employs TRBV7-2 and TRBJ2-1, with D tentatively TRBD1 (5 bases). V was trimmed by 5 bases and J by 9 bases, leaving 14 bases between them. The germline gives CDR1 SGHTA, CDR2 FQGNSA. This CDR3 contains 13 residues.